These 17 T cell receptor beta chains came from one sample sequenced in a study of T cell repertoires in cytomegalovirus infection. One entry per CDR3 protein, called by TCRdb with MiXCR from the reads. The data show some 150,000 distinct CDR3 sequences, about 20% seen once. The source material was PBMCs. These TCRs come from a human donor in good health (CMV status not recorded). Some clones in this sample may be carry-over from other donors' samples.

This clonotype was seen many times. This chain uses TRBV7-8 with TRBJ2-1; unclear D gene. Deletions cut 5 bases from V and 7 bases from J, with 12 bases between. The CDR3 loop spans 13 amino acids. Per the germline V gene, CDR1 is SGHVS and CDR2 is FQNEAQ. CDR3 amino acids: CASSHRTANEQFF. CDR3 in DNA: TGTGCCAGCAGCCATCGGACGGCGAATGAGCAGTTCTTC.

This clonotype occurred a few times. The genes are TRBV5-6 and TRBJ2-7; TRBD1 matches at 9 bases. Per the germline V gene, CDR1 is SGHDT and CDR2 is YYEEEE. The CDR3 has 15 residues. With V trimmed by 1 base and J by 2 bases, 4 bases remained unmatched. Here the CDR3 reads CASSLKGQGTYEQYF. The CDR3 coding sequence is TGTGCCAGCAGCTTGAAGGGACAGGGAACCTACGAGCAGTACTTC.

The J gene is TRBJ2-7, the V gene TRBV28; D not certain. CDR1 MDHEN and CDR2 SYDVKM come from the germline V gene. This CDR3 is 17 amino acids long. V dropped 4 bases and J dropped 0 bases, with 19 bases sitting between them. The CDR3 region is CASSSPPGRASSYEQYF. The CDR3, as DNA: TGTGCCAGCAGTTCGCCCCCAGGACGGGCCTCCTCCTACGAGCAGTACTTC.

This clonotype was observed a few times. The V call is TRBV12-3 or TRBV12-4, the J call TRBJ1-5; D possibly corresponds to TRBD1 (5 bases). This CDR3 has 13 amino acids. Trimming removed 6 bases at V and 9 bases at J, with 15 bases between. CDR3 DNA sequence: TGTGCCAGCAGCACGTCAGGGACGGCGCCCCAGCATTTT. This codes for CASSTSGTAPQHF.

This clonotype has a count of ten or more. The chain joins TRBV7-2 to TRBJ1-5; D is unclear. The CDR3 is made up of 15 amino acids. V was trimmed by 5 bases and J by 0 bases, leaving 11 bases between them. Looked up from germline, CDR1 is SGHTA and CDR2 is FQGNSA. The CDR3 region is CASSMGIYSNQPQHF. In DNA form, the CDR3 reads TGTGCCAGCAGCATGGGAATTTATAGCAATCAGCCCCAGCATTTT. The whole variable domain, filled in from reference TRBV7-2 and TRBJ1-5, reads GAGVSQSPSNKVTEKGKDVELRCDPISGHTALYWYRQSLGQGLEFLIYFQGNSAPDKSGLPSDRFSAERTGGSVSTLTIQRTQQEDSAVYLCASSMGIYSNQPQHFGDGTRLSIL.

The gene calls are TRBV6-5 and TRBJ2-7; D is perhaps TRBD2 (5 bases). The V gene lost 6 bases and the J gene lost 3 bases, with 18 bases spanning the gap. The CDR3 extends over 15 amino acids. Looked up from germline, CDR1 is MNHEY and CDR2 is SVGAGI. The CDR3 protein is CASSPYVGESYEQYF. The CDR3 bases are TGTGCCAGCAGCCCCTACGTGGGAGAGAGCTACGAGCAGTACTTC.

This clonotype was recorded a few times. The V and J genes are TRBV4-1 and TRBJ2-2; D is unclear. The V end was cut by 1 base, the J end by 2 bases, with 8 bases between. Germline V lookup: CDR1 MGHRA, CDR2 YSYEKL. The CDR3 runs to 15 residues. The CDR3 DNA is TGCGCCAGCAGCCAAGTATTGGGTAACACCGGGGAGCTGTTTTTT. Encoded protein: CASSQVLGNTGELFF.

This clonotype was picked up a small number of times. CDR3: CASSFRREGPSSEQYF. CDR3 nucleotides: TGTGCCAGCAGTTTTCGTCGGGAGGGCCCTTCGAGCGAGCAGTACTTC. The gene calls are TRBV28 and TRBJ2-7; 8 bases fit TRBD2. V was pared by 3 bases and J by 6 bases, with 13 bases of the junction left unmatched. The CDR3 runs 16 residues. The germline CDR1 and CDR2 sequences are MDHEN and SYDVKM. The full variable domain, with the rest looked up from reference TRBV28 and TRBJ2-7, is DVKVTQSSRYLVKRTGEKVFLECVQDMDHENMFWYRQDPGLGLRLIYFSYDVKMKEKGDIPEGYSVSREKKERFSLILESASTNQTSMYLCASSFRREGPSSEQYFGPGTRLTVT.

This clonotype was seen repeatedly, ten times or more. The rearrangement uses TRBV7-2 and TRBJ2-5; D is ambiguous. Germline CDR1 is SGHTA and CDR2 is FQGNSA. The CDR3 totals 16 residues. Trimming cost V 4 bases and J 3 bases, with 18 bases left between them. This chain's CDR3 is CASSSGSTYWEETQYF. CDR3 DNA sequence: TGTGCCAGCAGCTCTGGCTCCACTTACTGGGAAGAGACCCAGTACTTC.

The CDR3 loop is CASSVGTSGTGELFF. As DNA, the CDR3 is TGTGCCAGCAGCGTAGGAACTAGCGGGACCGGGGAGCTGTTTTTT. The chain combines TRBV9 with TRBJ2-2; 9 positions agree with TRBD2. Trimming at V came to 0 bases and at J to 5 bases, leaving 2 bases not matched to a gene. Germline-derived CDR1 and CDR2 are SGDLS and YYNGEE. This CDR3 has 15 residues.

With regard to this clonotype: It may be a read error: a sequence one base away is much more abundant. The rearrangement links TRBV5-5 to TRBJ2-1; D not resolved. Germline lookup yields CDR1 SGHKS and CDR2 YYEKEE (reference sequence). The ends were cut back, 4 bases at V and 4 bases at J, with 9 bases in the middle. The CDR3 sequence is 13 residues long. The CDR3 reads CASSVAQYNEQFF. CDR3 DNA sequence: TGTGCCAGCAGCGTGGCTCAGTACAATGAGCAGTTCTTC.

This chain links TRBV10-3 with TRBJ1-4, with TRBD1 as a possible D gene (5 bases). Germline CDR1 is ENHRY and CDR2 is SYGVKD. This CDR3 comprises 12 residues. V was shortened by 5 bases and J by 7 bases, with 8 bases between the two germline ends. CDR3: CAISSGGEKLFF. The CDR3 DNA follows: TGTGCCATCAGTTCGGGGGGTGAAAAACTGTTTTTT.

This clonotype was counted a few times. The chain couples TRBV27 to TRBJ1-2, with 7 nucleotides matching TRBD1. CDR1 and CDR2 (germline): MNHEY, SMNVEV (reference sequence). The CDR3 is made up of 14 amino acids. V lost 3 bases to trimming and J lost 4 bases; unmatched junction nucleotides: 5. CDR3 region: CASSFQGGTYGYTF. CDR3 DNA: TGTGCCAGCAGTTTCCAGGGGGGGACCTATGGCTACACCTTC.

This clonotype was seen more than once but under ten times. The chain joins TRBV11-3 to TRBJ2-1; 7 bases match TRBD1. The CDR3 loop spans 15 amino acids. V lost 0 bases and J lost 9; bases outside the gene matches: 8. Germline V lookup: CDR1 SGHNT, CDR2 YENEEA. CDR3 sequence: CASSLEPRGIGEQFF. CDR3 DNA sequence: TGTGCCAGCAGCTTAGAACCCAGGGGGATCGGTGAGCAGTTCTTC.

This clonotype turned up a few times. The chain is built from TRBV6-6 and TRBJ2-1; 10 nucleotides match TRBD2. Germline-derived CDR1 and CDR2 are MNHNY and SVGAGI (reference sequence). With 7 bases clipped from V and 5 bases from J, the junction kept 8 bases outside the gene matches. The CDR3 contains 15 residues. The DNA of the CDR3 is TGTGCCAGCACCTTTAGCGGGAGGAGGAACAATGAGCAGTTCTTC. As protein: CASTFSGRRNNEQFF.

This clonotype was observed a handful of times. The J gene is TRBJ2-5, the V gene TRBV28, with D perhaps assigned TRBD1 or TRBD2 (5 bases each). CDR1 and CDR2 from the germline V gene are MDHEN and SYDVKM. This CDR3 is 14 amino acids long. V lost 8 bases and J 4 bases, leaving 17 bases between the germline ends. The CDR3 sequence is CASSLEGPGETQYF. The CDR3 region has the DNA TGTGCCAGCTCTCTTGAGGGACCCGGAGAGACCCAGTACTTC.

This clonotype was found many times. The V gene is TRBV4-1, the J gene TRBJ2-1, with D perhaps TRBD1 (6 bases). Trimming took 2 bases from V and 0 from J, leaving 11 bases between them. Germline V CDR1 and CDR2: MGHRA, YSYEKL. There are 16 residues in the CDR3. The CDR3 spells CASSQNDRFSYNEQFF. In DNA, the CDR3 is TGCGCCAGCAGCCAAAATGACAGGTTCTCCTACAATGAGCAGTTCTTC.